This is a list of T cell receptor beta chains from one sample in a study of CD8+ T cells in alopecia areata. Method: immunoSEQ multiplex PCR; TCRdb's copy keeps in-frame clones and lacks some. In the table there are 150,000 to 200,000 clones, 60% of which are singletons. The sample here was CD4+ T cells sorted from blood, taken at week 24, from a patient treated with tofacitinib. Every receptor here comes from a human donor with alopecia areata. Each CDR3 is given with its conserved first and last residue. The D gene is left open where the match is weak. Some rows have no size entry. The others give once, few or many, or a class for an expanded clone.

DNA,CDR3,D,J,size,V
TGTGCCTGGACAGGGAACTATGGCTACACCTTC,CAWTGNYGYTF,.,TRBJ1-2,.,TRBV30
TGTGCCAGCAGGGAGTGGGGACTAGCTTACAATGAGCAGTTCTTC,CASREWGLAYNEQFF,TRBD2,TRBJ2-1,.,TRBV6-1
TGCGCCAGCAGCTTGGATCCGGGATTGAACACTGAAGCTTTCTTT,CASSLDPGLNTEAFF,.,TRBJ1-1,few,TRBV5-1
TGCAGCGCCCAAACCGGGACAGGGGCCTCCTACGAGCAGTACTTC,CSAQTGTGASYEQYF,TRBD1,TRBJ2-7,.,TRBV29-1
TGCAGTGCTGCCAGGACAGTTAGCTACACCTTC,CSAARTVSYTF,.,TRBJ1-2,.,TRBV20-1
TGCAGCGTAGGTCGACCTAGGGATGGCTACACCTTC,CSVGRPRDGYTF,.,TRBJ1-2,.,TRBV29-1
TGTGCCAGCAGTGATGGACAGCAACTCTCCGGGGAGCTGTTTTTT,CASSDGQQLSGELFF,.,TRBJ2-2,.,TRBV25-1
TGCAGCGTTGCCGGGAGAAACTACAATGAGCAGTTCTTC,CSVAGRNYNEQFF,.,TRBJ2-1,.,TRBV29-1
TGCAGCGGAGTTGACACTGAAGCTTTCTTT,CSGVDTEAFF,.,TRBJ1-1,.,TRBV29-1
TGTGCCAGCAGCCTCGGGGGGTACGGGGCCAACGTCCTGACTTTC,CASSLGGYGANVLTF,TRBD2,TRBJ2-6,.,TRBV7-2
TGTGCCAGCAGCGTATCGACAGGGGGGGAAAAACTGTTTTTT,CASSVSTGGEKLFF,TRBD1,TRBJ1-4,.,TRBV9
TGTGCCAGCAGAAACCCAGCGAACACTGAAGCTTTCTTT,CASRNPANTEAFF,.,TRBJ1-1,.,TRBV5-6
TGCGCCAGCAGCCAAGAAAGGGACTACTACGAGCAGTACTTC,CASSQERDYYEQYF,TRBD2,TRBJ2-7,.,TRBV4-3
TGCGCCAGCAGCTTGGCGGGACAGGGGAGCTCCTACAATGAGCAGTTCTTC,CASSLAGQGSSYNEQFF,TRBD1,TRBJ2-1,.,TRBV5-1
TGTGCCAGCAGCCTGGGACTAGCAGCAGATACGCAGTATTTT,CASSLGLAADTQYF,TRBD2,TRBJ2-3,few,TRBV5-6
TGTGCCAGCTCACCACTTGGACCGGGGAGCAATCAGCCCCAGCATTTT,CASSPLGPGSNQPQHF,.,TRBJ1-5,.,TRBV18
TGTGCCAGTAGTATGGACAAAAGCAATCAGCCCCAGCATTTT,CASSMDKSNQPQHF,.,TRBJ1-5,few,TRBV19
TGTGCCAGCAGCTTGGCCGGGGGGGTGACAGATACGCAGTATTTT,CASSLAGGVTDTQYF,TRBD2,TRBJ2-3,few,TRBV5-4
TGCGCCAGCAGTCATGCAGGGCGGACTGAAGCTTTCTTT,CASSHAGRTEAFF,.,TRBJ1-1,once,TRBV23-1
TGTGCCAGCAGTGAAGCCTCTCTTTATGGATCCCAGCATTTT,CASSEASLYGSQHF,.,TRBJ1-5,.,TRBV2
TGTGCCAGCAGACGGGACAGACCAAGCTCCTACGAGCAGTACTTC,CASRRDRPSSYEQYF,TRBD1,TRBJ2-7,.,TRBV7-2
TGTGCCAGCGCGAGTGGCCAGAGGCAGTACTTC,CASASGQRQYF,.,TRBJ2-4,.,TRBV7-2
TGTGCCAGCAGTATAACCGGGACACGCTTCAGCGAGCAGTACTTC,CASSITGTRFSEQYF,.,TRBJ2-7,.,TRBV27